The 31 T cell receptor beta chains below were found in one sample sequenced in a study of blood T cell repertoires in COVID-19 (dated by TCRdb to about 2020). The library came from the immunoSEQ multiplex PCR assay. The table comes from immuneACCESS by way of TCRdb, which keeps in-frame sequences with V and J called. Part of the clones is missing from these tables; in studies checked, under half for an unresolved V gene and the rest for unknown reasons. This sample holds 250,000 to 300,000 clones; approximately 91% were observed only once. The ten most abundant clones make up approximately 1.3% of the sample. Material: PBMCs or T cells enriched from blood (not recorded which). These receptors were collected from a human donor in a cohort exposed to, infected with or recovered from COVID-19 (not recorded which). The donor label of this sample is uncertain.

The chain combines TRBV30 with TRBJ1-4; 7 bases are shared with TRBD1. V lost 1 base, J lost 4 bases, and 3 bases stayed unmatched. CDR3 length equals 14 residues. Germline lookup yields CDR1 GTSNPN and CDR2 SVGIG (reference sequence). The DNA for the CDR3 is TGTGCCTGGAGTGGCACAGGGGATAATGAAAAACTGTTTTTT. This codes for CAWSGTGDNEKLFF.

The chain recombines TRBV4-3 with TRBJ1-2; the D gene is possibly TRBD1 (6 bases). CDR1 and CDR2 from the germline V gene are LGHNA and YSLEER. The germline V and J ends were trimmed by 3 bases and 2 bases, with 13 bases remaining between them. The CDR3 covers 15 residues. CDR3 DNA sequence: TGCGCCAGCAGCCACCGACAGGATGACAACTATGGCTACACCTTC. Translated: CASSHRQDDNYGYTF.

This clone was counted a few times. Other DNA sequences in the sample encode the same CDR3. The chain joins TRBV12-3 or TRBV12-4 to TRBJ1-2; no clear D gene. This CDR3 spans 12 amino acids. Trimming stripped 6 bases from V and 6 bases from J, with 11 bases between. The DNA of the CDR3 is TGTGCCAGCAGCCTCGAGGGCAATGGCTACACCTTC. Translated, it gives CASSLEGNGYTF.

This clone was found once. CDR3 sequence: CASSPRSSGNIQYF. In nucleotides, the CDR3 is TGCGCCAGCAGTCCCAGGAGCAGCGGAAACATTCAGTACTTC. This rearrangement joins TRBV10-2 to TRBJ2-4; tentative D call: TRBD2 (5 bases). Per the germline V gene, CDR1 is WSHSY and CDR2 is SAAADI. This CDR3 is 14 amino acids long. Trimming stripped 5 bases from V and 6 bases from J, with 14 bases between.

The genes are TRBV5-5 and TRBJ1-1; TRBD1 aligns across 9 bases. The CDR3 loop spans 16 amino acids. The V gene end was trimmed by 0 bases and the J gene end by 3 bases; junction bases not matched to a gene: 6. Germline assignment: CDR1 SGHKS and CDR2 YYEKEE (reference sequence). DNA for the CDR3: TGTGCCAGCAGCTTGGAACCAGGGACAGGGTACACTGAAGCTTTCTTT. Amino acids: CASSLEPGTGYTEAFF.

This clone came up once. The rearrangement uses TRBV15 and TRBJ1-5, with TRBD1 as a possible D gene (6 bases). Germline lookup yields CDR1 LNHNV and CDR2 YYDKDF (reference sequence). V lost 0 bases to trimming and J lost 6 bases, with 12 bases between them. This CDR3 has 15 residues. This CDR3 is CATSREVTGSQPQHF. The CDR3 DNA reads TGTGCCACCAGCAGAGAGGTCACAGGGTCTCAGCCCCAGCATTTT.

DNA for the CDR3: TGCAGTGCGGAAAGGGGGAATGAGCAGTTCTTC. Translation gives CSAERGNEQFF. The V gene is TRBV20-1, the J gene TRBJ2-1; tentatively, D is TRBD1 (6 bases). V dropped 6 bases and J dropped 7 bases, with 10 bases sitting between them. CDR1 is DFQATT and CDR2 is SNEGSKA in the germline V gene (reference sequence). The CDR3 is 11 residues long.

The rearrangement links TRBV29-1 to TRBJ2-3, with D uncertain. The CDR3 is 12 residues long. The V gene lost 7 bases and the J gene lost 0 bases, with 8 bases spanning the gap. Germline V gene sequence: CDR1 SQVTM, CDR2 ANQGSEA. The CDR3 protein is CSGRLSTDTQYF. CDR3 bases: TGCAGCGGTAGACTGAGCACAGATACGCAGTATTTT.

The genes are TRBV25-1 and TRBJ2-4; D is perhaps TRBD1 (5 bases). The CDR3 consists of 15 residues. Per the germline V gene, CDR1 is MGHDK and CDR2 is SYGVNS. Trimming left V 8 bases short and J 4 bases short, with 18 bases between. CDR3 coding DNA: TGTGCCAGCTCCCATGCTGGGCAGGGTAAAAACATTCAGTACTTC. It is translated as CASSHAGQGKNIQYF.

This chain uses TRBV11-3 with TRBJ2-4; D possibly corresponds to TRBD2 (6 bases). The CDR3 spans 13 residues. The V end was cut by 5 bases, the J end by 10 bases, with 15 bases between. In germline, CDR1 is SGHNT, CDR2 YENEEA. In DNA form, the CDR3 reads TGTGCCAGCAGCCAGGACGGGGAGGATATTCAGTACTTC. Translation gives CASSQDGEDIQYF.

CDR3 bases: TGTGCCAGCAGTTTACGGGGCACAGATACGCAGTATTTT. This translates into CASSLRGTDTQYF. The rearrangement uses TRBV27 and TRBJ2-3; D remains unclear. With 2 bases removed from V and 1 base from J, the gap between germline ends came to 4 bases. Germline values: CDR1 MNHEY, CDR2 SMNVEV (reference sequence). This CDR3 is built from 13 residues.

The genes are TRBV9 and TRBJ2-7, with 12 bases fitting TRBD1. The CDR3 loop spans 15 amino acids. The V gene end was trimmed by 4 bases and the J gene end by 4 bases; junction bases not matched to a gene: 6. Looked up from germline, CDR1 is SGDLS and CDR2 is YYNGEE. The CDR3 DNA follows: TGTGCCAGCAGCCCTGCGGGACAGGGGGCTTACGAGCAGTACTTC. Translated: CASSPAGQGAYEQYF. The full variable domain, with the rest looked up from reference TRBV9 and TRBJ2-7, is DSGVTQTPKHLITATGQRVTLRCSPRSGDLSVYWYQQSLDQGLQFLIQYYNGEERAKGNILERFSAQQFPDLHSELNLSSLELGDSALYFCASSPAGQGAYEQYFGPGTRLTVT.

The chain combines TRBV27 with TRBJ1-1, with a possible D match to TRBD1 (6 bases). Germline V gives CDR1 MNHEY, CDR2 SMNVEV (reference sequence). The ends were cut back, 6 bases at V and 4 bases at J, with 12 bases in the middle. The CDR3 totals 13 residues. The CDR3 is CASSPGGPTEAFF. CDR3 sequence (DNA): TGTGCCAGCAGCCCCGGGGGGCCCACTGAAGCTTTCTTT.

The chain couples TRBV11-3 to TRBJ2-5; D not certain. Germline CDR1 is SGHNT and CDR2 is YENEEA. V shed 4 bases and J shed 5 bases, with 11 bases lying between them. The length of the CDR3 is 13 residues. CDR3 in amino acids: CASSSSPAETQYF. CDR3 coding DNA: TGTGCCAGCAGCTCTAGTCCCGCGGAGACCCAGTACTTC. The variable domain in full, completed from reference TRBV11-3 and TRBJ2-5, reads EAGVVQSPRYKIIEKKQPVAFWCNPISGHNTLYWYLQNLGQGPELLIRYENEEAVDDSQLPKDRFSAERLKGVDSTLKIQPAELGDSAVYLCASSSSPAETQYFGPGTRLLVL.

The DNA of the CDR3 is TGTGCCAGCAGTTACTCGAGCGTGTCTAGCAACGAGCAGTACTTC. It is translated as CASSYSSVSSNEQYF. This chain connects TRBV6-5 to TRBJ2-7; possible D gene TRBD2, 5 bases. In germline, CDR1 is MNHEY, CDR2 SVGAGI. Deletions cut 0 bases from V and 5 bases from J, with 14 bases between. The CDR3 spans 15 residues.

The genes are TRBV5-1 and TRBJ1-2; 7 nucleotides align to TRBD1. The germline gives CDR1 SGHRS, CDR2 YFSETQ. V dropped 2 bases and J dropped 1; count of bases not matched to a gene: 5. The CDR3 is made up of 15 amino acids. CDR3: CASSFDRAGNYGYTF. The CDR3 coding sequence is TGCGCCAGCAGCTTCGACAGGGCGGGTAACTATGGCTACACCTTC.

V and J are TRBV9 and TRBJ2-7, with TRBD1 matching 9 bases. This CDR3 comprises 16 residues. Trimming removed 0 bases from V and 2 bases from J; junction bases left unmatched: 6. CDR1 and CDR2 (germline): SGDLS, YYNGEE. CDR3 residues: CASSVGAGTGTYEQYF. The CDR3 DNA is TGTGCCAGCAGCGTAGGGGCCGGGACAGGGACCTACGAGCAGTACTTC. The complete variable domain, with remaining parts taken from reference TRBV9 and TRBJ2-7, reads DSGVTQTPKHLITATGQRVTLRCSPRSGDLSVYWYQQSLDQGLQFLIQYYNGEERAKGNILERFSAQQFPDLHSELNLSSLELGDSALYFCASSVGAGTGTYEQYFGPGTRLTVT.

CDR3 loop: CASTGTSGSNEQFF. DNA of the CDR3: TGTGCCTCGACCGGGACTAGCGGGAGCAATGAGCAGTTCTTC. The chain carries TRBV7-2 and TRBJ2-1, with TRBD2 matching over 14 bases. This CDR3 has 14 residues. Per germline, CDR1 SGHTA and CDR2 FQGNSA. The V segment lost 11 bases and the J segment 6 bases; nucleotides outside the gene matches: 6.

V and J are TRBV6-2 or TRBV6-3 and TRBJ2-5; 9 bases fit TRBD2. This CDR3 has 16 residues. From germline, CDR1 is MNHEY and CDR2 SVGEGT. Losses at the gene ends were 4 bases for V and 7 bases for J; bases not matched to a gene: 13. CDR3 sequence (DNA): TGTGCCAGCAGTTCTCTTCGCGGGAGGGCCCCCAGGACCCAGTACTTC. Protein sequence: CASSSLRGRAPRTQYF.

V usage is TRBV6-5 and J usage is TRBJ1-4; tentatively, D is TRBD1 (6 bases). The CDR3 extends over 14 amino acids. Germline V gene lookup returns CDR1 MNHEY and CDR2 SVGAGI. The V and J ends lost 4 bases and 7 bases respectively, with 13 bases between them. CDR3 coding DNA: TGTGCCAGCAGTTCGTGGGGGCTCGGTGAAAAACTGTTTTTT. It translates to CASSSWGLGEKLFF.

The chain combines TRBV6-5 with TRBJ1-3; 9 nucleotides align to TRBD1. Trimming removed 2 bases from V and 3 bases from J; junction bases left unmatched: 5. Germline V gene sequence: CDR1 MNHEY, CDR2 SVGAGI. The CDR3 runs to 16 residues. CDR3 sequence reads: CASSYGRGQGGNTIYF. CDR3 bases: TGTGCCAGCAGTTACGGCCGGGGACAGGGTGGAAACACCATATATTTT.

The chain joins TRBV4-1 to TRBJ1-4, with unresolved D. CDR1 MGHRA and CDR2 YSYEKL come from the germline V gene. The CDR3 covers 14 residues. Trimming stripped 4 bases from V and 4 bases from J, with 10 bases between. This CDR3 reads CASSRSGFNEKLFF. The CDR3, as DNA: TGCGCCAGCAGCCGCTCAGGTTTTAATGAAAAACTGTTTTTT.

CDR3 sequence (DNA): TGCGCCAGCAGGGACAGGGGCTTCACAGATACGCAGTATTTT. Its translation: CASRDRGFTDTQYF. The gene calls are TRBV10-2 and TRBJ2-3, with TRBD1 matching 9 bases. The CDR3 sequence is 14 residues long. V was clipped by 6 bases and J by 2 bases; unmatched bases: 3. Looked up from germline, CDR1 is WSHSY and CDR2 is SAAADI.

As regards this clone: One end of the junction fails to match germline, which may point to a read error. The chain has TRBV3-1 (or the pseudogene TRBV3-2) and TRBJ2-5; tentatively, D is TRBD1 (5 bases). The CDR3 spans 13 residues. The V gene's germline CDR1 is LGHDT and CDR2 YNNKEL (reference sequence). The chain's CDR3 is CASNQRGQETQYF. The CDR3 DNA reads TGTGCCAGCAACCAAAGGGGTCAAGAGACCCAGTACTTC.

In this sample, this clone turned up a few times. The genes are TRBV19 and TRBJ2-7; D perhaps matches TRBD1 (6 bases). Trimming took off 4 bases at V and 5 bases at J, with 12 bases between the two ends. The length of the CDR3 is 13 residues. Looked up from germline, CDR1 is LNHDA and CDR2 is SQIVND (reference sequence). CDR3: CASSNSRGNEQYF. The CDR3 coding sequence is TGTGCCAGTAGTAATTCCAGGGGCAACGAGCAGTACTTC.

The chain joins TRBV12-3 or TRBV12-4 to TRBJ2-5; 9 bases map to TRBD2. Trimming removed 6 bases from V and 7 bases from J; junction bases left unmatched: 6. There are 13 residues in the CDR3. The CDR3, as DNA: TGTGCCAGCAGACTAGCGGGTTTCGGGACCCAGTACTTC. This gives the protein CASRLAGFGTQYF.

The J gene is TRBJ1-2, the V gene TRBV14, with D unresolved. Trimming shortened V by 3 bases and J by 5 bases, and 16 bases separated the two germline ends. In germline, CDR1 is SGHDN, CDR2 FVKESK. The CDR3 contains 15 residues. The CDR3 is CASSQSAGNRYGYTF. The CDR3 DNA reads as TGTGCCAGCAGCCAGTCGGCGGGGAACAGATATGGCTACACCTTC.

The CDR3: CASSLSAENTEAFF. Here the CDR3 DNA reads TGTGCCAGCAGCTTAAGCGCGGAGAACACTGAAGCTTTCTTT. The chain is built from TRBV7-3 and TRBJ1-1, with unresolved D. The CDR3 runs to 14 residues. V shed 1 base and J shed 1 base, with 7 bases lying between them. CDR1 and CDR2 from the germline V gene are SGHTA and FQGTGA.

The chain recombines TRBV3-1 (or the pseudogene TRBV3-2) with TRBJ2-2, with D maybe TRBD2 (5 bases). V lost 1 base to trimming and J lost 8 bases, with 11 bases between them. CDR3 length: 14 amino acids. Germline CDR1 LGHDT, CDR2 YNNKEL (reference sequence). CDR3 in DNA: TGTGCCAGCAGCCAAGCTTCACCGGGGGGGGAGCTGTTTTTT. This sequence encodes CASSQASPGGELFF.

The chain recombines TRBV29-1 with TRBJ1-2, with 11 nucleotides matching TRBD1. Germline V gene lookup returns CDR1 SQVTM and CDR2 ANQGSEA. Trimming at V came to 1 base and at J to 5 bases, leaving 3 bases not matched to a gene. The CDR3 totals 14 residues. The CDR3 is CSVEVRDRGYGYTF. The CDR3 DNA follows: TGCAGCGTTGAAGTCCGGGACAGGGGGTATGGCTACACCTTC.

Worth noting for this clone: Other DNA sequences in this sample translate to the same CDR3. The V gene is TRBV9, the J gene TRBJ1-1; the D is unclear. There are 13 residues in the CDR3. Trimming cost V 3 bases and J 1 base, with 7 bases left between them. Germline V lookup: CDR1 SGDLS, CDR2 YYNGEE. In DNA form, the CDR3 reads TGTGCCAGCAGCGCAAGACAGAACACTGAAGCTTTCTTT. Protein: CASSARQNTEAFF.